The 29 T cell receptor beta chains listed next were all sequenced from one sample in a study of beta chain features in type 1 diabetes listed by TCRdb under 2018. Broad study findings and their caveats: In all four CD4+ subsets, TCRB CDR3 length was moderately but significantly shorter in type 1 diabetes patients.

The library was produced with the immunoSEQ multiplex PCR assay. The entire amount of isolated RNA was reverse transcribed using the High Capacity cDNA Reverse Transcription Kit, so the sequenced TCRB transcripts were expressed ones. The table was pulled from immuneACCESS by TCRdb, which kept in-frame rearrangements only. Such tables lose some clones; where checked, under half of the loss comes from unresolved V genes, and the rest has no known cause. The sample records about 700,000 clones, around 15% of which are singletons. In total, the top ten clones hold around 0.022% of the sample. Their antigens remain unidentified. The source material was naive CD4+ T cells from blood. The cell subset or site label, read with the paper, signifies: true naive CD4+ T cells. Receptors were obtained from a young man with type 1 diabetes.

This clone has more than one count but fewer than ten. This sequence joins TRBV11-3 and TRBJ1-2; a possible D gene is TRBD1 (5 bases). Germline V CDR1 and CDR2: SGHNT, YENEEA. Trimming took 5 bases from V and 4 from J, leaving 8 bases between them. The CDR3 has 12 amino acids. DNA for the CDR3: TGTGCCAGCAGCCTGACAGCCTATGGCTACACCTTC. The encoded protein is CASSLTAYGYTF. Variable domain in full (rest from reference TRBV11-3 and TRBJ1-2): EAGVVQSPRYKIIEKKQPVAFWCNPISGHNTLYWYLQNLGQGPELLIRYENEEAVDDSQLPKDRFSAERLKGVDSTLKIQPAELGDSAVYLCASSLTAYGYTFGSGTRLTVV.

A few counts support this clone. CDR3 nucleotide sequence: TGTGCCAGCAGTGAACTAGCGGGGGGAGTAAGCGGGGAGCTGTTTTTT. This translates into CASSELAGGVSGELFF. V and J are TRBV2 and TRBJ2-2; 11 bases agree with TRBD2. The CDR3 runs to 16 residues. The trim removed 2 bases at V and 7 bases at J, leaving 6 bases unmatched. CDR1 is SNHLY, CDR2 FYNNEI, per germline.

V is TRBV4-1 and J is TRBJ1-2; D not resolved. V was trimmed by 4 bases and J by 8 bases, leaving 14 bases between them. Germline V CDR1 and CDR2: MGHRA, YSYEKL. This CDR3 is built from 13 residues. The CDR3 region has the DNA TGCGCCAGCAGCCTCTCTCTACTGGAGGGCTACACCTTC. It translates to CASSLSLLEGYTF.

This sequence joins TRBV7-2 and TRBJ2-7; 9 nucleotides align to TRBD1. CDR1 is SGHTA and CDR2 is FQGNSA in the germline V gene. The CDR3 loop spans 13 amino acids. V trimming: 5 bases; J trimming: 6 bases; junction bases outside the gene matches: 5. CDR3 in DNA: TGTGCCAGCAGCCCGGACAGGGGCGGCGAGCAGTACTTC. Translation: CASSPDRGGEQYF. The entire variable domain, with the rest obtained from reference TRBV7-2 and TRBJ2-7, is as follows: GAGVSQSPSNKVTEKGKDVELRCDPISGHTALYWYRQSLGQGLEFLIYFQGNSAPDKSGLPSDRFSAERTGGSVSTLTIQRTQQEDSAVYLCASSPDRGGEQYFGPGTRLTVT.

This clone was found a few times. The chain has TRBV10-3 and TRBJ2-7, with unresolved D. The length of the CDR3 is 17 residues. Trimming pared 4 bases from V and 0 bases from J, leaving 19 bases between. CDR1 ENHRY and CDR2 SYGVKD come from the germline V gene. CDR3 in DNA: TGTGCCATCAGTGGAGCCTGGACCACTATGGGCTCCTACGAGCAGTACTTC. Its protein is CAISGAWTTMGSYEQYF.

CDR3 protein: CASSPDGRETAYEQYF. CDR3 nucleotides: TGTGCCAGCAGTCCGGACGGGCGGGAAACAGCCTACGAGCAGTACTTC. The V and J genes are TRBV28 and TRBJ2-7; weak D call: TRBD2 (6 bases). The CDR3 loop spans 16 amino acids. V was pared by 5 bases and J by 2 bases, with 19 bases between. Germline assignment: CDR1 MDHEN and CDR2 SYDVKM. The entire variable domain, with the rest obtained from reference TRBV28 and TRBJ2-7, is as follows: DVKVTQSSRYLVKRTGEKVFLECVQDMDHENMFWYRQDPGLGLRLIYFSYDVKMKEKGDIPEGYSVSREKKERFSLILESASTNQTSMYLCASSPDGRETAYEQYFGPGTRLTVT.

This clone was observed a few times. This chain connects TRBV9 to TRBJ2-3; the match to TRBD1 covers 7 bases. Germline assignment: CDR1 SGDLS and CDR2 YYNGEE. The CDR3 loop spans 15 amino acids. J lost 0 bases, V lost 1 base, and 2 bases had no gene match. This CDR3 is CASSVQGVSTDTQYF. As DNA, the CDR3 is TGTGCCAGCAGCGTACAGGGGGTTAGCACAGATACGCAGTATTTT.

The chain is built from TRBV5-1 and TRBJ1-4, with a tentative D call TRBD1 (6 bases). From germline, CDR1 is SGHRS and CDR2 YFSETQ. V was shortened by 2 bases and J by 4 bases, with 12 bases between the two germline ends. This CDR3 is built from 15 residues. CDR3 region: CASSLSGASNEKLFF. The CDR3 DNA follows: TGCGCCAGCAGCTTATCAGGGGCGAGTAATGAAAAACTGTTTTTT.

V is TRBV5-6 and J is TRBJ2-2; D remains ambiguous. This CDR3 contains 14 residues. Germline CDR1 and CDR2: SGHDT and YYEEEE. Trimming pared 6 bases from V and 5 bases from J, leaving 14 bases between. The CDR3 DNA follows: TGTGCCAGCAACCTGGGGTCTCCTACCGGGGAGCTGTTTTTT. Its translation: CASNLGSPTGELFF.

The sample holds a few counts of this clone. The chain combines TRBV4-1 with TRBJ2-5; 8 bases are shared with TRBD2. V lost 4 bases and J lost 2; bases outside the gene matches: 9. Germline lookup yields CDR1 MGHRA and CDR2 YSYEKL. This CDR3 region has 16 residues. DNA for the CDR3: TGCGCCAGCAGCCCGGGGGCTAGCGGGCCTCAAGAGACCCAGTACTTC. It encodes CASSPGASGPQETQYF.

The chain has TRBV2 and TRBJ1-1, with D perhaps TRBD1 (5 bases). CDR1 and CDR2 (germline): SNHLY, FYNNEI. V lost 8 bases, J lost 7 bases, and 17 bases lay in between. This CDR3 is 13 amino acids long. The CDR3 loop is CASVPGVYSEAFF. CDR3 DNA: TGTGCCAGCGTCCCGGGGGTTTATAGTGAAGCTTTCTTT.

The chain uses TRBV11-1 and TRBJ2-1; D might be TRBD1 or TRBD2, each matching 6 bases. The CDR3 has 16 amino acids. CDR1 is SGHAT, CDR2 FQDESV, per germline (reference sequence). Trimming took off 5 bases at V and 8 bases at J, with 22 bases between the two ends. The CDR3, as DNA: TGTGCCAGCAGCCTAGGGGGGACTGGTCGAGTCCATGAGCAGTTCTTC. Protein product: CASSLGGTGRVHEQFF.

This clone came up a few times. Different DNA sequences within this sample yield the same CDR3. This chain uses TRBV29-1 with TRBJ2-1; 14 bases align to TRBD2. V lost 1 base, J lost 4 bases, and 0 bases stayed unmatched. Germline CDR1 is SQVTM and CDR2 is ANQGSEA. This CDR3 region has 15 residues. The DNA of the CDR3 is TGCAGCGTTGAAGGGACTAGCGGGGGGTACAATGAGCAGTTCTTC. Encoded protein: CSVEGTSGGYNEQFF.

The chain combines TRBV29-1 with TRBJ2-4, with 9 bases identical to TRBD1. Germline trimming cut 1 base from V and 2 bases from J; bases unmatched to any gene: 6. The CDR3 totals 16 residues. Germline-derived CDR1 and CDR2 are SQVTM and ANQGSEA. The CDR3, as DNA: TGCAGCGTTGAAGCTGGGACAGGGTTAACCAAAAACATTCAGTACTTC. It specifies CSVEAGTGLTKNIQYF. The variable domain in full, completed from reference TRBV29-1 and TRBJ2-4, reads SAVISQKPSRDICQRGTSLTIQCQVDSQVTMMFWYRQQPGQSLTLIATANQGSEATYESGFVIDKFPISRPNLTFSTLTVSNMSPEDSSIYLCSVEAGTGLTKNIQYFGAGTRLSVL.

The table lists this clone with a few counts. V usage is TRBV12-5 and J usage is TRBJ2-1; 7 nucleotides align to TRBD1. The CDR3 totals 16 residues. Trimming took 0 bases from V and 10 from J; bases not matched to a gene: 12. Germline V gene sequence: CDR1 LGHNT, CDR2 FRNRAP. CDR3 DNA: TGTGCTAGTGGTTTGGTATTAGACAGGGAACTGGGGGAGCAGTTCTTC. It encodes CASGLVLDRELGEQFF. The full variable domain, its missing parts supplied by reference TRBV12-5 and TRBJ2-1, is DARVTQTPRHKVTEMGQEVTMRCQPILGHNTVFWYRQTMMQGLELLAYFRNRAPLDDSGMPKDRFSAEMPDATLATLKIQPSEPRDSAVYFCASGLVLDRELGEQFFGPGTRLTVL.

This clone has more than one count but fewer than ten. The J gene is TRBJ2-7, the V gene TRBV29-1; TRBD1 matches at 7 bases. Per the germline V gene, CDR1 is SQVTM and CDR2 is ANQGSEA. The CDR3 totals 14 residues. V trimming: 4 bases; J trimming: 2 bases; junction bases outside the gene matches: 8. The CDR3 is CSVVRTGSPYEQYF. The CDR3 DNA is TGCAGCGTTGTCCGGACAGGCAGTCCCTACGAGCAGTACTTC.

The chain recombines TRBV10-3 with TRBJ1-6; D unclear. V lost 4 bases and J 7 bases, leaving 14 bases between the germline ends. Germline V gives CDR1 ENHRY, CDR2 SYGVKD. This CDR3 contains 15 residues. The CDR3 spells CAISAGPVSNSPLHF. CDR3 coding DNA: TGTGCCATCAGTGCGGGTCCCGTGTCCAATTCACCCCTCCACTTT.

The CDR3 sequence is CAIRVSTGGHNEQFF. Written as DNA, the CDR3 is TGTGCCATCAGGGTCTCGACAGGGGGCCACAATGAGCAGTTCTTC. This chain uses TRBV10-3 with TRBJ2-1; 10 bases map to TRBD1. Germline CDR1 and CDR2: ENHRY and SYGVKD. Trimming at V came to 6 bases and at J to 5 bases, leaving 7 bases not matched to a gene. The CDR3 runs to 15 residues.

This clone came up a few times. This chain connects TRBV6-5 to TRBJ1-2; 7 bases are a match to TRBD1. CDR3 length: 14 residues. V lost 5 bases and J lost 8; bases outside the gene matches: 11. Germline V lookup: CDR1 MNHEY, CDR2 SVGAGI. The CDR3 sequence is CASSRSDRSYGYTF. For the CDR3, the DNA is TGTGCCAGCAGTCGATCGGACAGGAGCTACGGCTACACCTTC.

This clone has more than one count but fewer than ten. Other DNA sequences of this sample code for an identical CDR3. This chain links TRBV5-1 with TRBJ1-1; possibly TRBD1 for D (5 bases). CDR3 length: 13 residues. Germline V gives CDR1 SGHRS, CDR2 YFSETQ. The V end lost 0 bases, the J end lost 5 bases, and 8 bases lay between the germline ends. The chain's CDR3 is CASSLDGGTEAFF. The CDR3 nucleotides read TGCGCCAGCAGCTTGGATGGGGGGACTGAAGCTTTCTTT.

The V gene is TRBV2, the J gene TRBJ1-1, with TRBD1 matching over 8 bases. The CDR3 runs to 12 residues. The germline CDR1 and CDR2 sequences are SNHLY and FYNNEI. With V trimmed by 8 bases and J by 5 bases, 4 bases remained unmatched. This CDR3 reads CASEQGGTEAFF. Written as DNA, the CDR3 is TGTGCCAGCGAACAGGGGGGTACTGAAGCTTTCTTT.

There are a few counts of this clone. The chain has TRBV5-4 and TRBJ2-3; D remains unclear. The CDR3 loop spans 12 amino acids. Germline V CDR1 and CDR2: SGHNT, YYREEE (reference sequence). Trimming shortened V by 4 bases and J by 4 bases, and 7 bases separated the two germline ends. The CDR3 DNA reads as TGTGCCAGCAGCGAAAGGGCAGATACGCAGTATTTT. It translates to CASSERADTQYF.

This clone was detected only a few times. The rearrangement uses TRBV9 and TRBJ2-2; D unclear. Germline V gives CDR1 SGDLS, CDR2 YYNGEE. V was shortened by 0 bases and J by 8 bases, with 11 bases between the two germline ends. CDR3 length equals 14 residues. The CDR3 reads CASSVGQFAGELFF. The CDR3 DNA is TGTGCCAGCAGCGTAGGTCAATTTGCGGGGGAGCTGTTTTTT. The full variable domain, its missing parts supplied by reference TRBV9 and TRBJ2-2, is DSGVTQTPKHLITATGQRVTLRCSPRSGDLSVYWYQQSLDQGLQFLIQYYNGEERAKGNILERFSAQQFPDLHSELNLSSLELGDSALYFCASSVGQFAGELFFGEGSRLTVL.

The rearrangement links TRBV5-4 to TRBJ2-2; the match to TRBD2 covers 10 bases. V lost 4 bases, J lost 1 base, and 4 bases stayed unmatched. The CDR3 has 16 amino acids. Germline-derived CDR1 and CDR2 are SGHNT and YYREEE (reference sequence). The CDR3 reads CASSLAGAQNTGELFF. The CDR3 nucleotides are TGTGCCAGCAGCCTAGCGGGGGCTCAGAACACCGGGGAGCTGTTTTTT.

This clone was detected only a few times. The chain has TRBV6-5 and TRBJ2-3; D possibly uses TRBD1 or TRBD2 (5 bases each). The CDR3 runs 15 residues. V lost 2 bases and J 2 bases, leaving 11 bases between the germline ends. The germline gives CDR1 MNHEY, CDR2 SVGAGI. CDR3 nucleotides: TGTGCCAGCAGTTACGGGGGTCTCGACACAGATACGCAGTATTTT. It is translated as CASSYGGLDTDTQYF.

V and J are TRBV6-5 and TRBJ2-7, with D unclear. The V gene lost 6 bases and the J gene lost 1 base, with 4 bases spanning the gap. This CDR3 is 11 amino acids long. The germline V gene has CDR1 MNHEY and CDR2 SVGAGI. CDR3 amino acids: CASSQSYEQYF. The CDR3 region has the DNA TGTGCCAGCAGCCAGTCCTACGAGCAGTACTTC.

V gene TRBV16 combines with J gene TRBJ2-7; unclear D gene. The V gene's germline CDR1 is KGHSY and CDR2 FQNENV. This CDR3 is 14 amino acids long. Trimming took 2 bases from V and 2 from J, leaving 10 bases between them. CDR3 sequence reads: CASSQGVVPYEQYF. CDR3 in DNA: TGTGCCAGCAGCCAAGGTGTAGTACCCTACGAGCAGTACTTC.

CDR3 nucleotide sequence: TGTGCCAGCAGCCTACCCGGACTAGCTTCCTACAATGAGCAGTTCTTC. Residues: CASSLPGLASYNEQFF. V usage is TRBV7-9 and J usage is TRBJ2-1; 8 bases are shared with TRBD2. This CDR3 region has 16 residues. The germline V gene has CDR1 SEHNR and CDR2 FQNEAQ (reference sequence). V trimming: 5 bases; J trimming: 1 base; junction bases outside the gene matches: 7.

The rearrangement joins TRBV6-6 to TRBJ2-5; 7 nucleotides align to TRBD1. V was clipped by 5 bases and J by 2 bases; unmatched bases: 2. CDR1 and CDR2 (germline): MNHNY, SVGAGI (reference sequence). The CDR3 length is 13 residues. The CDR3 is CASSMTGQETQYF. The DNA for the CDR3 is TGTGCCAGCAGTATGACAGGGCAAGAGACCCAGTACTTC.